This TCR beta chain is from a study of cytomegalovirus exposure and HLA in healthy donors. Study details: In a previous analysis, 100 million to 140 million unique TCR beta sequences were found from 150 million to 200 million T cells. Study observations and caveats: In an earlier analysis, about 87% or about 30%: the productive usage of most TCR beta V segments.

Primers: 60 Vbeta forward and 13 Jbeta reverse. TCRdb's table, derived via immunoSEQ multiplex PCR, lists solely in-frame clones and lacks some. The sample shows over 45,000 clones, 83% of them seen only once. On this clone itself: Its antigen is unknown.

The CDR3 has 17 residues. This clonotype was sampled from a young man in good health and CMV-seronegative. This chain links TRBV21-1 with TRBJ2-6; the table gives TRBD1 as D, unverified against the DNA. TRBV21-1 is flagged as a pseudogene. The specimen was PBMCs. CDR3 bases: TGTGCCAGCAAACAGGACATACGAAGCTCTGGGGCCAACGTCCTGACTTTC. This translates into CASKQDIRSSGANVLTF.